Each of the 8 T cell receptor beta chains below was sequenced from the same sample in a study of T cells in Graves' hyperthyroidism and ophthalmopathy. Authors of the study amplified TCR beta CDR3 regions from RNA transcripts. HTBI primers drove first-round RT-PCR of the TCR CDR3. TCRdb called the multiplex PCR reads again in MiXCR, with one record for every CDR3 protein. The profile covers a few hundred thousand distinct CDR3 sequences, with 15% to 20% appearing a single time and roughly 18% taken by the ten largest. The sequencing input was blood. These receptor sequences come from a woman aged 18-29 years with Graves' ophthalmopathy.

The sample holds many counts of this clonotype. This chain uses TRBV2 with TRBJ1-2, with 7 bases aligning to TRBD1. Germline values: CDR1 SNHLY, CDR2 FYNNEI. CDR3 length: 12 residues. With V trimmed by 6 bases and J by 7 bases, 5 bases remained unmatched. The CDR3 here is CASSATGRGYTF. CDR3 sequence (DNA): TGTGCCAGCAGCGCGACAGGGCGTGGCTACACCTTC.

In its sample, this clonotype was seen many times. The V call is TRBV12-3 or TRBV12-4, the J call TRBJ2-7; 13 bases are shared with TRBD2. This CDR3 contains 17 residues. The V and J ends lost 5 bases and 3 bases, in that order; junction bases with no gene match: 10. The CDR3 DNA is TGTGCCAGCAGTACTGGACTAGCGGGAGAGCGGGGCTACGAGCAGTACTTC. Protein product: CASSTGLAGERGYEQYF.

To note about this clonotype: Being one base from a much bigger clone, this may be a read error. The conserved final phenylalanine or tryptophan is absent from the CDR3, which likely points to a read error. The chain combines TRBV12-3 or TRBV12-4 with TRBJ2-2; tentatively, D is TRBD2 (6 bases). The CDR3 extends over 13 amino acids. V was pared by 6 bases and J by 5 bases, with 10 bases between. This chain's CDR3 is CASRGRETGELFS. The CDR3 nucleotides read TGTGCCAGCAGGGGTCGGGAGACCGGGGAGCTGTTTTCT.

In its sample, this clonotype was seen many times. The chain recombines TRBV11-3 with TRBJ1-1, with 10 nucleotides matching TRBD1. Germline CDR1 SGHNT, CDR2 YENEEA. CDR3 size: 15 residues. After removal of 3 bases from V and 4 bases from J, the junction contained 5 bases not matched to a gene. CDR3 nucleotides: TGTGCCAGCAGCTTTGACAGGGGGCGAATCACTGAAGCTTTCTTT. Translation gives CASSFDRGRITEAFF.

A few counts support this clonotype. The gene calls are TRBV27 and TRBJ1-6; D is perhaps TRBD1 (5 bases). CDR3 size: 14 residues. V lost 6 bases and J 1 base, leaving 7 bases between the germline ends. CDR1 and CDR2 (germline): MNHEY, SMNVEV (reference sequence). The CDR3 bases are TGTGCCAGCAGCTGGACATCCTATAATTCACCCCTCCACTTT. Residues: CASSWTSYNSPLHF.

This clonotype was counted only a few times. In nucleotides, the CDR3 is TGCAGTGCTAGAGAGGCACAGATAGACTACGAGCAGTACTTC. It translates to CSAREAQIDYEQYF. The chain carries TRBV20-1 and TRBJ2-7; D remains unclear. Germline V lookup: CDR1 DFQATT, CDR2 SNEGSKA (reference sequence). The V end was cut by 0 bases, the J end by 3 bases, with 12 bases between. This CDR3 region has 14 residues.

The chain carries TRBV29-1 and TRBJ2-5, with a possible D match to TRBD2 (6 bases). The V gene's germline CDR1 is SQVTM and CDR2 ANQGSEA. The CDR3 extends over 13 amino acids. The germline V and J ends were trimmed by 2 bases and 4 bases, with 11 bases remaining between them. The DNA for the CDR3 is TGCAGCGTTGAATACCAGGAGGGAGAGACCCAGTACTTC. Its protein is CSVEYQEGETQYF.

The sample holds a few counts of this clonotype. The V and J genes are TRBV27 and TRBJ1-6, with D possibly being TRBD1 (6 bases). This CDR3 has 14 residues. With 6 bases removed from V and 8 bases from J, the gap between germline ends came to 14 bases. Germline lookup yields CDR1 MNHEY and CDR2 SMNVEV (reference sequence). The CDR3 region is CASSDRGQYSPLHF. CDR3 bases: TGTGCCAGCAGCGACCGGGGGCAGTATTCACCCCTCCACTTT.